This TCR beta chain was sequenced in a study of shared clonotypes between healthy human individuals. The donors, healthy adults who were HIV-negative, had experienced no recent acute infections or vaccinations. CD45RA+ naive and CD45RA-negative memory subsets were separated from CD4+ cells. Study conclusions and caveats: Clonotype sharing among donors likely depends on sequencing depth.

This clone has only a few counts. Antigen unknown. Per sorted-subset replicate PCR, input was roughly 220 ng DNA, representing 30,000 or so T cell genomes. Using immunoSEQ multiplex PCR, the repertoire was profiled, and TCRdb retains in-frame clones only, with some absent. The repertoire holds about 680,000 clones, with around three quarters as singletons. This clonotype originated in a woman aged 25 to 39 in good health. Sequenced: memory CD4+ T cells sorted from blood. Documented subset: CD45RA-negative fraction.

The CDR3 here is CASSPSGSETDTQYF. CDR3 sequence (DNA): TGTGCCAGCAGCCCTAGCGGGAGCGAAACAGATACGCAGTATTTT. The chain is built from TRBV2 and TRBJ2-3, with TRBD2 matching over 10 bases. Looked up from germline, CDR1 is SNHLY and CDR2 is FYNNEI. This CDR3 spans 15 amino acids. With V trimmed by 6 bases and J by 3 bases, 6 bases remained unmatched. The entire variable domain, with the rest obtained from reference TRBV2 and TRBJ2-3, is as follows: EPEVTQTPSHQVTQMGQEVILRCVPISNHLYFYWYRQILGQKVEFLVSFYNNEISEKSEIFDDQFSVERPDGSNFTLKIRSTKLEDSAMYFCASSPSGSETDTQYFGPGTRLTVL.